This T cell receptor beta chain was captured by sequencing in a study of T cell responses to AZD1222 COVID-19 vaccine. The assay was immunoSEQ multiplex PCR, and TCRdb's table has in-frame clones only and misses some. The sample holds 80,000 to 90,000 clones, 90% seen once. Germline V CDR1 and CDR2: SNHLY, FYNNEI. J lost 0 bases, V lost 6 bases, and 10 bases had no gene match. The CDR3 covers 17 residues. Worth noting for this clone: Its antigen is unidentified.

General study points: Only six or seven AZD1222 recipients were seropositive at baseline. Close to half of all spike-specific TCRs reportedly target regions of the variants that are unmutated. There were mostly white British donors and more females than males, and clonal diversity was possibly underestimated.

The receptor was derived from an adult who received the AZD1222 COVID-19 vaccine. The chain has TRBV2 and TRBJ2-5; 10 bases align to TRBD2. Sequencing was performed on peripheral blood, taken 28 days after the second AZD1222 dose. The CDR3 nucleotides read TGTGCCAGCAGGGGCGGTAGCGGGGGGCCTCACCAAGAGACCCAGTACTTC. Its translation: CASRGGSGGPHQETQYF.